The entry below describes one T cell receptor (beta chain). Its antigen remains unidentified. 200 ng DNA, approximately 31,000 T cell genomes, went into each sorted-subset replicate PCR. Only in-frame clones appear in the TCRdb table, and some are missing; sequencing was by immunoSEQ multiplex PCR. Here the sample spans roughly 2 million clones, about 95% being singletons. Germline CDR1 SGHTS, CDR2 YDEGEE. The CDR3 runs 13 residues. Between the trimmed V and J ends, which lost 2 bases and 3 bases, there was a span of 9 bases. Selected positively for CCR7 and CD45RO-negative, naive CD8 cells excluded terminally differentiated effector memory CD45RA+ cells. This sample was taken from a study of shared clonotypes between healthy human individuals. Study-wide context: Ranging from 18 to 49 in age, donors were a couple of women and a few men. Study results and caveats: Sequencing depth was a factor that was expected to affect clonotype sharing among donors.

Sequenced sample: naive CD8+ T cells sorted from blood. The J gene is TRBJ2-7, the V gene TRBV5-8; D unclear. This clonotype was obtained from a man between 18 and 35 years old in good health. As DNA, the CDR3 is TGTGCCAGCAGCTTAGGGCCATTCTACGAGCAGTACTTC. This translates into CASSLGPFYEQYF.